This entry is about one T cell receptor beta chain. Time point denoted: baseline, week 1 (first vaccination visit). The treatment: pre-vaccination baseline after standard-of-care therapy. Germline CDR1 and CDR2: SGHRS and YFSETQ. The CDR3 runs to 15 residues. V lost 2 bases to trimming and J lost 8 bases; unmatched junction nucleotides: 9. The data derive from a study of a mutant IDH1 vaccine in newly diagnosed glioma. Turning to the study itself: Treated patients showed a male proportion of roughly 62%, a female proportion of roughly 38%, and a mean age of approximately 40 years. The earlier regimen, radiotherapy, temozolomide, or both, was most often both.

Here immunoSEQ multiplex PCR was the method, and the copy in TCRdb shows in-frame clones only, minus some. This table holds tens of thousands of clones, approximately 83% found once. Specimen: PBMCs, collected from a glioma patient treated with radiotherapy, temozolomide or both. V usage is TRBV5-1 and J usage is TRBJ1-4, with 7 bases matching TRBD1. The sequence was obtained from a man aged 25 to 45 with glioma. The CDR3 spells CASSLLGQVPEKLFF. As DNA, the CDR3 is TGCGCCAGCAGCTTACTCGGACAGGTCCCCGAAAAACTGTTTTTT.